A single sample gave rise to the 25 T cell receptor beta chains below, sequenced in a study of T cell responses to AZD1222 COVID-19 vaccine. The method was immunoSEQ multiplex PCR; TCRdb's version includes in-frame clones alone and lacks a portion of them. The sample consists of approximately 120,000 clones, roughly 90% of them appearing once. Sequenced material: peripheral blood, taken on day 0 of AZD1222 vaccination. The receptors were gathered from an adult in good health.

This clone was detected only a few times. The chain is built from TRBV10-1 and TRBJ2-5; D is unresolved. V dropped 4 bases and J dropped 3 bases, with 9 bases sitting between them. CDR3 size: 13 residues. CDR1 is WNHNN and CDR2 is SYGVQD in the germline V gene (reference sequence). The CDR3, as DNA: TGCGCCAGCAGTGGTCAGTTCAAAGAGACCCAGTACTTC. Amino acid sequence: CASSGQFKETQYF.

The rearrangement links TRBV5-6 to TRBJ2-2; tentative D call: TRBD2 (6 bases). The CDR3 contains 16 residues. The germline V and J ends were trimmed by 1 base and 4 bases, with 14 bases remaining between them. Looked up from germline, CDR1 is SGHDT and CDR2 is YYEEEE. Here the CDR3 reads CASSLRVAGSTGELFF. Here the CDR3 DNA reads TGTGCCAGCAGCTTGAGGGTTGCGGGGAGCACCGGGGAGCTGTTTTTT.

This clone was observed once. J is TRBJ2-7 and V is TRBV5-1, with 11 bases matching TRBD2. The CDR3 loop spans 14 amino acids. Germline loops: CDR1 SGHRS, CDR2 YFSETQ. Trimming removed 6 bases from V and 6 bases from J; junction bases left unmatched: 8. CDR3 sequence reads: CASKQGTSGLEQYF. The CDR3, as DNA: TGCGCCAGCAAACAAGGGACTAGCGGACTCGAGCAGTACTTC.

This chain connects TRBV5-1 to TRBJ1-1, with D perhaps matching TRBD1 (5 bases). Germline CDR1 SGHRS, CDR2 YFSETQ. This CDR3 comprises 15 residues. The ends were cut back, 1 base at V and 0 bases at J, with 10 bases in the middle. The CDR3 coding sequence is TGCGCCAGCAGCTTGCAGGGACCCATGAACACTGAAGCTTTCTTT. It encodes CASSLQGPMNTEAFF.

The CDR3 here is CASSVSGTGGGNSPLHF. In DNA, the CDR3 is TGTGCCAGCAGCGTATCCGGGACAGGGGGAGGGAATTCACCCCTCCACTTT. The rearrangement uses TRBV7-9 and TRBJ1-6, with 11 bases fitting TRBD1. V was clipped by 5 bases and J by 7 bases; unmatched bases: 10. CDR1 and CDR2 (germline): SEHNR, FQNEAQ (reference sequence). The CDR3 is made up of 17 amino acids.

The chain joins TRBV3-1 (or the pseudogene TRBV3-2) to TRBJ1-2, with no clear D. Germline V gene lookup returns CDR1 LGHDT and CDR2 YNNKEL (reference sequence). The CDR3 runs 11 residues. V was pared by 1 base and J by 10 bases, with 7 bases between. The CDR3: CASSQARDYTF. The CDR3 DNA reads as TGTGCCAGCAGCCAAGCCCGTGACTACACCTTC.

CDR3 sequence (DNA): TGTGCTAGTGGTTTGGAAATTACAGGGTATGGCTACACCTTC. This encodes CASGLEITGYGYTF. The chain joins TRBV12-5 to TRBJ1-2; the D gene is possibly TRBD1 (6 bases). There are 14 residues in the CDR3. V lost 1 base, J lost 5 bases, and 11 bases lay in between. CDR1 and CDR2 from the germline V gene are LGHNT and FRNRAP. Complete variable domain (other parts from reference TRBV12-5 and TRBJ1-2): DARVTQTPRHKVTEMGQEVTMRCQPILGHNTVFWYRQTMMQGLELLAYFRNRAPLDDSGMPKDRFSAEMPDATLATLKIQPSEPRDSAVYFCASGLEITGYGYTFGSGTRLTVV.

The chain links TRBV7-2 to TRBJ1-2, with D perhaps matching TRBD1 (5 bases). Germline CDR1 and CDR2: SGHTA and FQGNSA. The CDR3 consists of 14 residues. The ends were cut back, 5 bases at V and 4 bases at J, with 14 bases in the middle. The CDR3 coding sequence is TGTGCCAGCAGCGGAACCCAGGGTTTCTATGGCTACACCTTC. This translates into CASSGTQGFYGYTF.

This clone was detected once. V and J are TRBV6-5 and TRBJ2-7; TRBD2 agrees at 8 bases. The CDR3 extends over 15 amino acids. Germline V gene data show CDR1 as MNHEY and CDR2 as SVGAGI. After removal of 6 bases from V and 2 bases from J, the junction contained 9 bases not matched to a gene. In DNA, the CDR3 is TGTGCCAGCAGGAATCCGGGACTAGTCACCTACGAGCAGTACTTC. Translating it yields CASRNPGLVTYEQYF.

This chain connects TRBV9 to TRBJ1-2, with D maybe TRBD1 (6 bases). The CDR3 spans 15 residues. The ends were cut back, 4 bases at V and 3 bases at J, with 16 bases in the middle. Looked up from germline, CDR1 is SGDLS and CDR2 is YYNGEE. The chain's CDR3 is CASSPNSRGDYGYTF. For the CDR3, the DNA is TGTGCCAGCAGCCCGAACAGCAGGGGAGACTATGGCTACACCTTC. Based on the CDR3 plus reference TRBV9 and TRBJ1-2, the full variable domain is DSGVTQTPKHLITATGQRVTLRCSPRSGDLSVYWYQQSLDQGLQFLIQYYNGEERAKGNILERFSAQQFPDLHSELNLSSLELGDSALYFCASSPNSRGDYGYTFGSGTRLTVV.

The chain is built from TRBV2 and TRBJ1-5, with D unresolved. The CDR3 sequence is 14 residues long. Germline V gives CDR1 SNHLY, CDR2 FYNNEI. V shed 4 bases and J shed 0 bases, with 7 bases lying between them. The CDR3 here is CASSGYYSNQPQHF. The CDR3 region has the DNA TGTGCCAGCAGTGGATATTATAGCAATCAGCCCCAGCATTTT.

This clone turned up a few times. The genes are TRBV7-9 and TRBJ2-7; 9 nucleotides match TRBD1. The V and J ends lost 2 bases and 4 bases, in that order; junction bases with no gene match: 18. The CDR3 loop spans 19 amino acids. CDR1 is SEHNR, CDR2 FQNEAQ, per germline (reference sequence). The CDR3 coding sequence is TGTGCCAGCAGCTTATTTGCCTGGGACAGGGACAAGGGTCGTTACGAGCAGTACTTC. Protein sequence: CASSLFAWDRDKGRYEQYF.

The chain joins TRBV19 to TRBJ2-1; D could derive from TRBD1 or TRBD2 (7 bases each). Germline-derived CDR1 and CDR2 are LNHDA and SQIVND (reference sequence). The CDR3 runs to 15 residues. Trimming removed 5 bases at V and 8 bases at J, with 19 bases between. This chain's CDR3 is CASSDPPQGGDEQFF. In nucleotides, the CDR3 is TGTGCCAGTAGTGACCCCCCCCAGGGGGGGGATGAGCAGTTCTTC.

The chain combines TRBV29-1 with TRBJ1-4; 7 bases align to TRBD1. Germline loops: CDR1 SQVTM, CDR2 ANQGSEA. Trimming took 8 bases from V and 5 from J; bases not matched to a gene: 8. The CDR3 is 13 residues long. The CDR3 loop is CSLGQAANEKLFF. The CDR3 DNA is TGCAGCCTAGGACAGGCGGCGAATGAAAAACTGTTTTTT.

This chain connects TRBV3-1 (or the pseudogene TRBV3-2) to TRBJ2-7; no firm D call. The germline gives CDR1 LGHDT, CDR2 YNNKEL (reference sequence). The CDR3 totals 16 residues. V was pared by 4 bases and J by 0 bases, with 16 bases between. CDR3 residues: CASSPPRNLVSYEQYF. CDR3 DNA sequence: TGTGCCAGCAGCCCCCCTCGAAACTTGGTCTCCTACGAGCAGTACTTC.

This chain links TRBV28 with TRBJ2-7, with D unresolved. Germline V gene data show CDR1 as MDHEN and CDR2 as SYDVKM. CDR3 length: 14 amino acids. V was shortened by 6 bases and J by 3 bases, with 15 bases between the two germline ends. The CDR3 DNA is TGTGCCAGCAGCCACGTAAATAAAAACTACGAGCAGTACTTC. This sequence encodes CASSHVNKNYEQYF.

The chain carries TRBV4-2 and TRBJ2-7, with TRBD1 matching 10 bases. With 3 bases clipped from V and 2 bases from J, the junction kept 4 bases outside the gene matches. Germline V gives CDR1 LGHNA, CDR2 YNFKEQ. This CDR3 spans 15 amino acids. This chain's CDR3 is CASSQAGTGAYEQYF. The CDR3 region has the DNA TGTGCCAGCAGCCAGGCCGGGACAGGGGCCTACGAGCAGTACTTC.

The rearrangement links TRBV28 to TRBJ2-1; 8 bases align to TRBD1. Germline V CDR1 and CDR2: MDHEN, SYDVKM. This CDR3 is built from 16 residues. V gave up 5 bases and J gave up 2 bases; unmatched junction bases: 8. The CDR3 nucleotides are TGTGCCAGCAGTACCAGGGGGCCCGGTGCCTACAATGAGCAGTTCTTC. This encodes CASSTRGPGAYNEQFF.

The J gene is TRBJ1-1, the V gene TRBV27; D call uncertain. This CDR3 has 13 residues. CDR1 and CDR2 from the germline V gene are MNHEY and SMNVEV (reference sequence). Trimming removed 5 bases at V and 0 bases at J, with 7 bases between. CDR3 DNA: TGTGCCAGCAGTCAGAGTTTGAACACTGAAGCTTTCTTT. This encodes CASSQSLNTEAFF.

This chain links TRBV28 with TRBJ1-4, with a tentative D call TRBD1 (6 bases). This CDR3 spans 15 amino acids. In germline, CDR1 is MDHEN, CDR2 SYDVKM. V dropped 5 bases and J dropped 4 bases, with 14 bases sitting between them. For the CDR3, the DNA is TGTGCCAGCAGTGTCCCAGGGGTGGGTAATGAAAAACTGTTTTTT. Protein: CASSVPGVGNEKLFF.

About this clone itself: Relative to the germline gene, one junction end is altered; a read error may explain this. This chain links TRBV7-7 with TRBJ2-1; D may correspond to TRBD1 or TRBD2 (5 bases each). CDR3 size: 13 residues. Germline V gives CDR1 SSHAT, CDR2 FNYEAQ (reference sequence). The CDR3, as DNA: TGTGCTAGCAGCCCCGAGGGTGGGGGTGAGCAGTTCTTC. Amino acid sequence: CASSPEGGGEQFF.

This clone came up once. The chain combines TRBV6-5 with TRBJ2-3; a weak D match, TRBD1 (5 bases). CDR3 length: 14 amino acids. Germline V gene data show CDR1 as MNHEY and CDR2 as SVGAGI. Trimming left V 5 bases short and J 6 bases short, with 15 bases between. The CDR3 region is CASSTGPPADTQYF. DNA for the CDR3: TGTGCCAGCAGTACAGGACCCCCAGCGGATACGCAGTATTTT.

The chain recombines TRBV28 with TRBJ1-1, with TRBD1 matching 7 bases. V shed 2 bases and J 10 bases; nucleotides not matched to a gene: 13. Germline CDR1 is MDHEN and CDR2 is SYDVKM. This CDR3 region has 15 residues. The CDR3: CASSLVLSGRGSAFF. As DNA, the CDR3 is TGTGCCAGCAGTTTAGTCCTCAGTGGCAGGGGGTCAGCTTTCTTT.

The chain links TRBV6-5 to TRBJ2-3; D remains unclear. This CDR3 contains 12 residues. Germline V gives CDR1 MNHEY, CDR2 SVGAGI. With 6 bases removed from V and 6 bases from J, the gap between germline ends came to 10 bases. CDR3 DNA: TGTGCCAGCAGCGAGATGGGTGATACGCAGTATTTT. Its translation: CASSEMGDTQYF.

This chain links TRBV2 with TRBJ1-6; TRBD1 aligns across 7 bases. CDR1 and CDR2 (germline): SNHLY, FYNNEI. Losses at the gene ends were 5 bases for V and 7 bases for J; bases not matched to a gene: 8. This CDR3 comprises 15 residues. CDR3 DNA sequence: TGTGCCAGCAGTAGACAGGGCGGACGGAATTCACCCCTCCACTTT. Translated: CASSRQGGRNSPLHF.